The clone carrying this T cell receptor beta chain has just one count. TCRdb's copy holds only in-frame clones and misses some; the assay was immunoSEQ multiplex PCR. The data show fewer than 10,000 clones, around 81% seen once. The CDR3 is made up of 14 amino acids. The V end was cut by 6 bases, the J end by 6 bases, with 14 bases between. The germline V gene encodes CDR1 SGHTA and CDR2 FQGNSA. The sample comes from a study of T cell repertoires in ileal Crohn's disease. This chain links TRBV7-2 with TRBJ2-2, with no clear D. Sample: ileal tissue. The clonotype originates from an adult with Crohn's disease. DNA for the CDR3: TGTGCCAGCAGAGAGGCCTGGGCCGCCGGGGAGCTGTTTTTT. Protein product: CASREAWAAGELFF.